The next 20 T cell receptor beta chains were all read from a single sample in a study of response to subunit inactivated influenza vaccine. One entry per CDR3 protein, called by TCRdb with MiXCR from the RT-PCR reads. Of roughly 790,000 distinct CDR3 sequences listed, less than 25% are singletons. Sequenced here: PBMCs from blood, sampled around 5 days after vaccination. The receptors were sampled from a man in his forties or fifties who received an inactivated influenza vaccine.

In this sample, this clonotype turned up many times. V usage is TRBV12-3 or TRBV12-4 and J usage is TRBJ1-1; D is uncertain. This CDR3 region has 13 residues. Deletions cut 3 bases from V and 2 bases from J, with 7 bases between. In DNA form, the CDR3 reads TGTGCCAGCAGTTTCAAAGGAAACACTGAAGCTTTCTTT. The encoded protein is CASSFKGNTEAFF.

This clonotype was seen a handful of times. The chain employs TRBV12-3 or TRBV12-4 and TRBJ2-1; 10 bases line up with TRBD1. V shed 4 bases and J 3 bases; nucleotides not matched to a gene: 6. The CDR3 is 16 amino acids. CDR3 protein: CASSSPGQGFYNEQFF. CDR3 nucleotides: TGTGCCAGCAGTTCACCGGGACAGGGGTTCTACAATGAGCAGTTCTTC.

This clonotype was observed once. Written as DNA, the CDR3 is TGTGCCAGCAGCCCACTTTGGACGGGGCCCTACGAGCAGTACTTC. Residues: CASSPLWTGPYEQYF. V is TRBV7-9 and J is TRBJ2-7; tentatively, D is TRBD1 or TRBD2 (5 bases each). CDR1 and CDR2 from the germline V gene are SEHNR and FQNEAQ (reference sequence). This CDR3 is built from 15 residues. V was shortened by 5 bases and J by 2 bases, with 16 bases between the two germline ends.

This clonotype was seen a few times. This chain links TRBV2 with TRBJ2-7; D remains ambiguous. This CDR3 comprises 13 residues. V lost 5 bases to trimming and J lost 2 bases, with 10 bases between them. The V gene's germline CDR1 is SNHLY and CDR2 FYNNEI. The CDR3 coding sequence is TGTGCCAGCAGTTTTGACATCCCCTACGAGCAGTACTTC. Its protein is CASSFDIPYEQYF.

This clonotype was seen a handful of times. This chain uses TRBV6-2 or TRBV6-3 with TRBJ1-1; D might be TRBD1 (5 bases). The CDR3 is made up of 15 amino acids. Germline V CDR1 and CDR2: MNHEY, SVGEGT. The V end was cut by 3 bases, the J end by 7 bases, with 18 bases between. The CDR3 nucleotides are TGTGCCAGCAGTTATCCACCGGGACGGATGAATGAAGCTTTCTTT. Amino acid sequence: CASSYPPGRMNEAFF.

A few counts support this clonotype. V gene TRBV5-1 combines with J gene TRBJ2-7, with D maybe TRBD1 (6 bases). The germline CDR1 and CDR2 sequences are SGHRS and YFSETQ. This CDR3 spans 14 amino acids. V dropped 0 bases and J dropped 5 bases, with 12 bases sitting between them. The chain's CDR3 is CASSLAGVWHEQYF. The CDR3 nucleotides are TGCGCCAGCAGCTTGGCAGGGGTCTGGCACGAGCAGTACTTC.

The DNA for the CDR3 is TGTGCCTGGAGTGTCTCCCCCGGGGAGCTGTTTTTT. Translating gives CAWSVSPGELFF. The chain couples TRBV30 to TRBJ2-2, with D uncertain. Germline CDR1 reads GTSNPN; CDR2 reads SVGIG (reference sequence). The germline V and J ends were trimmed by 0 bases and 6 bases, with 5 bases remaining between them. This CDR3 spans 12 amino acids. Full variable domain (outside the CDR3, taken from reference TRBV30 and TRBJ2-2): SQTIHQWPATLVQPVGSPLSLECTVEGTSNPNLYWYRQAAGRGLQLLFYSVGIGQISSEVPQNLSASRPQDRQFILSSKKLLLSDSGFYLCAWSVSPGELFFGEGSRLTVL.

The rearrangement joins TRBV21-1 to TRBJ2-5. TRBV21-1 is recorded as a pseudogene. The CDR3 has 18 residues. The CDR3 spells CASSKPERIGLYQETQYF. In DNA form, the CDR3 reads TGTGCCAGCAGCAAACCGGAGAGGATCGGCTTGTACCAAGAGACCCAGTACTTC.

Concerning this clonotype: A much larger clone differs by one base, so this may be a read error. The chain carries TRBV29-1 and TRBJ2-7, with D perhaps TRBD1 (5 bases). This CDR3 is 14 amino acids long. The germline CDR1 and CDR2 sequences are SQVTM and ANQGSEA. V shed 4 bases and J shed 0 bases, with 13 bases lying between them. The CDR3: CSVVREPFSYEQYF. CDR3 nucleotides: TGCAGCGTTGTCAGGGAACCTTTCTCCTACGAGCAGTACTTC.

In this sample, this clonotype turned up a few times. V and J are TRBV5-6 and TRBJ2-2, with 7 bases identical to TRBD2. The junction had 10 bases not matched to a gene; V was cut back by 3 bases and J by 2 bases. Germline V gives CDR1 SGHDT, CDR2 YYEEEE. CDR3 length: 17 residues. In DNA form, the CDR3 reads TGTGCCAGCAGCTCACCCCCCGGGACTATCAACACCGGGGAGCTGTTTTTT. Its translation is CASSSPPGTINTGELFF.

This clonotype was observed a handful of times. The chain recombines TRBV6-5 with TRBJ1-6, with D unclear. Germline CDR1 and CDR2: MNHEY and SVGAGI. The CDR3 has 11 residues. With 6 bases removed from V and 13 bases from J, the gap between germline ends came to 10 bases. The CDR3 spells CASREFGPLHF. The CDR3 DNA reads as TGTGCCAGCAGGGAATTCGGGCCCCTCCACTTT.

This rearrangement joins TRBV12-3 or TRBV12-4 to TRBJ2-5; D gene unclear. The CDR3 sequence is 16 residues long. The V and J ends lost 5 bases and 7 bases respectively, with 23 bases between them. CDR3: CASSPLPGHKIGTQYF. In DNA form, the CDR3 reads TGTGCCAGCAGTCCGCTCCCTGGTCACAAGATAGGGACCCAGTACTTC.

This clonotype was counted only a few times. The J gene is TRBJ2-3, the V gene TRBV5-4; the D is unclear. CDR3 length: 15 amino acids. Trimming removed 1 base from V and 1 base from J, with 10 bases in between. Germline CDR1 is SGHNT and CDR2 is YYREEE (reference sequence). The CDR3, as DNA: TGTGCCAGCAGCTTGATCTCATACCGCACAGATACGCAGTATTTT. This encodes CASSLISYRTDTQYF. Looking up the rest from reference TRBV5-4 and TRBJ2-3 gives the full variable domain: ETGVTQSPTHLIKTRGQQVTLRCSSQSGHNTVSWYQQALGQGPQFIFQYYREEENGRGNFPPRFSGLQFPNYSSELNVNALELDDSALYLCASSLISYRTDTQYFGPGTRLTVL.

This clonotype has just a few counts. J is TRBJ2-4 and V is TRBV29-1, with 15 nucleotides matching TRBD2. The J segment lost 9 bases and the V segment lost 3 bases, leaving 3 bases of the junction unmatched. CDR1 and CDR2 (germline): SQVTM, ANQGSEA. The CDR3 spans 14 residues. CDR3 residues: CSVDQGLAGGIQYF. As DNA, the CDR3 is TGCAGCGTTGACCAGGGACTAGCGGGAGGCATTCAGTACTTC.

This clonotype was recorded a few times. The chain recombines TRBV12-3 or TRBV12-4 with TRBJ2-2; the match to TRBD2 covers 7 bases. The CDR3 has 15 residues. With 2 bases clipped from V and 1 base from J, the junction kept 1 base outside the gene matches. The DNA of the CDR3 is TGTGCCAGCAGTTTATGGGAGGGGAACACCGGGGAGCTGTTTTTT. Translated: CASSLWEGNTGELFF.

This clonotype was picked up a small number of times. The rearrangement joins TRBV14 to TRBJ2-7; D not resolved. CDR3 length: 16 amino acids. Germline assignment: CDR1 SGHDN and CDR2 FVKESK. V shed 1 base and J shed 0 bases, with 13 bases lying between them. In DNA, the CDR3 is TGTGCCAGCAGCCAAGGCCAACAGAAGAGCTCCTACGAGCAGTACTTC. This codes for CASSQGQQKSSYEQYF.

This CDR3 reads CASSVIPRETQYF. The CDR3 nucleotides read TGTGCCAGCAGCGTTATTCCCAGGGAGACCCAGTACTTC. This sequence joins TRBV9 and TRBJ2-5; no clear D. This CDR3 comprises 13 residues. Germline V gene sequence: CDR1 SGDLS, CDR2 YYNGEE. V dropped 2 bases and J dropped 5 bases, with 10 bases sitting between them.

A note on this clonotype: Possible read error: a much larger clone is one base away. The chain has TRBV20-1 and TRBJ2-2; D ambiguous. Germline V gene data show CDR1 as DFQATT and CDR2 as SNEGSKA (reference sequence). This CDR3 has 15 residues. CDR3 protein: CGARDHKGFTGELFF. The CDR3 bases are TGCGGTGCTAGAGATCACAAGGGTTTCACCGGGGAGCTGTTTTTT.

There are a few counts of this clonotype. The gene calls are TRBV9 and TRBJ2-7; D gene unclear. Trimming left V 4 bases short and J 1 base short, with 12 bases between. This CDR3 comprises 14 residues. The germline V gene has CDR1 SGDLS and CDR2 YYNGEE. CDR3 in amino acids: CASSTSTGSYEQYF. The CDR3 bases are TGTGCCAGCAGCACCTCCACGGGTTCCTACGAGCAGTACTTC.

This clonotype was observed a few times. This chain joins TRBV20-1 and TRBJ1-4; D is unclear. The CDR3 extends over 14 amino acids. V lost 0 bases to trimming and J lost 5 bases, with 10 bases between them. The germline V gene has CDR1 DFQATT and CDR2 SNEGSKA (reference sequence). As DNA, the CDR3 is TGCAGTGCTAGAGATCGGCGGATAAATGAAAAACTGTTTTTT. It specifies CSARDRRINEKLFF.